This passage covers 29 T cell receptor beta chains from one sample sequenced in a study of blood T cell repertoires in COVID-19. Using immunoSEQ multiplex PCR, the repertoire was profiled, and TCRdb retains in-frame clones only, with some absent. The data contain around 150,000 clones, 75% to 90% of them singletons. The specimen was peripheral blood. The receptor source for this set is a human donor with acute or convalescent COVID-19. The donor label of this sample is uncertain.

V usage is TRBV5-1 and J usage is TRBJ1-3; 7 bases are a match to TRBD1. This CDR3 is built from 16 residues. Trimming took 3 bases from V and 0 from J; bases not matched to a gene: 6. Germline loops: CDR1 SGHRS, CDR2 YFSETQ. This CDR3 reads CASSSGQVLSGNTIYF. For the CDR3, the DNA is TGCGCCAGCAGCTCCGGACAGGTCCTCTCTGGAAACACCATATATTTT.

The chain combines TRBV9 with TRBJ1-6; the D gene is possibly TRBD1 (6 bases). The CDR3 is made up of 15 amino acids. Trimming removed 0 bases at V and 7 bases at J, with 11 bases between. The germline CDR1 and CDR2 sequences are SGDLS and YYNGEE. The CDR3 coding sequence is TGTGCCAGCAGCGTAGGAGGGCAGGGGAATTCACCCCTCCACTTT. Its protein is CASSVGGQGNSPLHF.

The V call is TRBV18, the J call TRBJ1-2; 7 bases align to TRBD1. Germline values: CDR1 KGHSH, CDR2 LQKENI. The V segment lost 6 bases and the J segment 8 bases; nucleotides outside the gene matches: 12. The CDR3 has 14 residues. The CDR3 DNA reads TGTGCCAGCTCCGCCGGGACAGACCCAACGGGCTACACCTTC. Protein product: CASSAGTDPTGYTF.

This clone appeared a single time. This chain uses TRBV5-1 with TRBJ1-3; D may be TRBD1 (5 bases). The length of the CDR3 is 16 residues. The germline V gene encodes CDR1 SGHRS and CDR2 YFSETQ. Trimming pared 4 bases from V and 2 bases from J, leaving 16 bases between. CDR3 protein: CASSATQGSTGNTIYF. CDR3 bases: TGCGCCAGCAGCGCCACCCAGGGAAGTACTGGAAACACCATATATTTT.

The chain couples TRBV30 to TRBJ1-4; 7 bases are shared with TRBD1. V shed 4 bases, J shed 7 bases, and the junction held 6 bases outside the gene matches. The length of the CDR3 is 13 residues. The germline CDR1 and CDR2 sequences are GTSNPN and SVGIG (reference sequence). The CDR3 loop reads CAWTSGQPEKLFF. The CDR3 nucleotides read TGTGCCTGGACCTCGGGACAGCCTGAAAAACTGTTTTTT.

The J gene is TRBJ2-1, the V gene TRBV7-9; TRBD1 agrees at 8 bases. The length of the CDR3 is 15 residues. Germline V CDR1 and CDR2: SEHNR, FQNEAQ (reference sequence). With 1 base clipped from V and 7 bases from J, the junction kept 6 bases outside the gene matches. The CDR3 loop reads CASSLEQGVRNEQFF. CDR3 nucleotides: TGTGCCAGCAGCTTAGAACAGGGGGTGAGAAATGAGCAGTTCTTC. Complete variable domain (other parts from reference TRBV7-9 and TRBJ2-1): DTGVSQNPRHKITKRGQNVTFRCDPISEHNRLYWYRQTLGQGPEFLTYFQNEAQLEKSRLLSDRFSAERPKGSFSTLEIQRTEQGDSAMYLCASSLEQGVRNEQFFGPGTRLTVL.

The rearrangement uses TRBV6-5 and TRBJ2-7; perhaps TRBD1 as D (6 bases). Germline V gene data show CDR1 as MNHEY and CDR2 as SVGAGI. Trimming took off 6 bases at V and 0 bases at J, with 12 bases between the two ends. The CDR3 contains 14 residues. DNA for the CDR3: TGTGCCAGCAGCGACAGGTCAAGCTCCTACGAGCAGTACTTC. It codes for CASSDRSSSYEQYF.

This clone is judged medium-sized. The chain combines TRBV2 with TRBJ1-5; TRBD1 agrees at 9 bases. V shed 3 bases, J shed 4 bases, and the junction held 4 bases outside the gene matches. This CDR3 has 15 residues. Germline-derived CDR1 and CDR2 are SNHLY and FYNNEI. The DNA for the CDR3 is TGTGCCAGCAGTGATTGGACAGGGGAAAATCAGCCCCAGCATTTT. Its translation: CASSDWTGENQPQHF.

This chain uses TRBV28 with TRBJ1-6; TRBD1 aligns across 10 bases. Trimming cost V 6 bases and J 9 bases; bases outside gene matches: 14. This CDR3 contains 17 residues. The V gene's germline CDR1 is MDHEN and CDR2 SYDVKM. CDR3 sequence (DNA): TGTGCCAGCAGAGGTAACCAGGGACAGGGGCGCAGTTCACCCCTCCACTTT. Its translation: CASRGNQGQGRSSPLHF.

Here the CDR3 reads CSVGGQGVSEAFF. Here the CDR3 DNA reads TGCAGCGTAGGGGGACAGGGGGTCTCTGAAGCTTTCTTT. V is TRBV29-1 and J is TRBJ1-1; 11 bases are a match to TRBD1. The CDR3 is 13 amino acids. Germline trimming cut 6 bases from V and 6 bases from J; bases unmatched to any gene: 6. Germline CDR1 SQVTM, CDR2 ANQGSEA. The complete variable domain, with remaining parts taken from reference TRBV29-1 and TRBJ1-1, reads SAVISQKPSRDICQRGTSLTIQCQVDSQVTMMFWYRQQPGQSLTLIATANQGSEATYESGFVIDKFPISRPNLTFSTLTVSNMSPEDSSIYLCSVGGQGVSEAFFGQGTRLTVV.

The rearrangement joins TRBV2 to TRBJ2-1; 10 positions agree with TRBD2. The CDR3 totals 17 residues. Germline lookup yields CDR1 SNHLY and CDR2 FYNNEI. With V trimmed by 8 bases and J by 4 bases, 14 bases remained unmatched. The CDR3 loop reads CASQGPSGGELYNEQFF. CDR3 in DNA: TGTGCCAGCCAAGGGCCTAGCGGGGGAGAGCTGTACAATGAGCAGTTCTTC.

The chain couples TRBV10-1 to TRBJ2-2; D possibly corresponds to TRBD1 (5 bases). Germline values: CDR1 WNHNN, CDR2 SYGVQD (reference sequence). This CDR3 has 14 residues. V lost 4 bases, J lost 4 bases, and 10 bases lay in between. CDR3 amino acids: CASSAGASTGELFF. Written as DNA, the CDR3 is TGCGCCAGCAGTGCTGGGGCGAGCACCGGGGAGCTGTTTTTT.

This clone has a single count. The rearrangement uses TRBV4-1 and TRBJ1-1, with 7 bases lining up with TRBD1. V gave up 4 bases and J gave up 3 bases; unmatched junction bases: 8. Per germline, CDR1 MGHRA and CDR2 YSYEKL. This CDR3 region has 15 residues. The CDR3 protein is CASSRGQVGDTEAFF. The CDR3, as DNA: TGCGCCAGCAGCCGAGGACAGGTGGGAGACACTGAAGCTTTCTTT.

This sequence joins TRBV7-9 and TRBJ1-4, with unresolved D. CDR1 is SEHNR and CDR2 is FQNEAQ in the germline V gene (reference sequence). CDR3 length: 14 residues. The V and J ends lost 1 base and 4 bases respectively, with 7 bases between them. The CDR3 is CASSLGGFNEKLFF. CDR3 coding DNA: TGTGCCAGCAGCTTAGGCGGGTTTAATGAAAAACTGTTTTTT.

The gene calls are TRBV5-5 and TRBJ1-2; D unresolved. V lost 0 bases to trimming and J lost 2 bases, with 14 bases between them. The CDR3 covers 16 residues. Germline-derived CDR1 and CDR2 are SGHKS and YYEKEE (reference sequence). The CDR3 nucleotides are TGTGCCAGCAGCTTGGTCACCGATAACTTAAACTATGGCTACACCTTC. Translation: CASSLVTDNLNYGYTF. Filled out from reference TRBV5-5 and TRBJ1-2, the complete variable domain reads DAGVTQSPTHLIKTRGQQVTLRCSPISGHKSVSWYQQVLGQGPQFIFQYYEKEERGRGNFPDRFSARQFPNYSSELNVNALLLGDSALYLCASSLVTDNLNYGYTFGSGTRLTVV.

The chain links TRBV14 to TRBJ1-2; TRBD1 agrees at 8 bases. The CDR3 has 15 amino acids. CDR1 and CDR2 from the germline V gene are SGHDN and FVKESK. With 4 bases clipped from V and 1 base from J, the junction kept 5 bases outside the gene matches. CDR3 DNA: TGTGCCAGCAGCCCTGGACAGGGACGTAACTATGGCTACACCTTC. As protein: CASSPGQGRNYGYTF. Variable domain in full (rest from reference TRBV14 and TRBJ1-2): EAGVTQFPSHSVIEKGQTVTLRCDPISGHDNLYWYRRVMGKEIKFLLHFVKESKQDESGMPNNRFLAERTGGTYSTLKVQPAELEDSGVYFCASSPGQGRNYGYTFGSGTRLTVV.

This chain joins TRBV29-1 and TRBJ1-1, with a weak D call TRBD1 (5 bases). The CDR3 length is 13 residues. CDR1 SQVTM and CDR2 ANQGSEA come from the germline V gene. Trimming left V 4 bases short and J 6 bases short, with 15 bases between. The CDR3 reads CSVGGRRGAEAFF. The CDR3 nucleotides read TGCAGCGTTGGGGGTCGTCGGGGGGCTGAAGCTTTCTTT.

DNA of the CDR3: TGTGCCAGTAGTGACAGGGGGAACTATGGCTACACCTTC. It yields the protein CASSDRGNYGYTF. J is TRBJ1-2 and V is TRBV19; 9 positions match TRBD1. With V trimmed by 5 bases and J by 2 bases, 0 bases remained unmatched. The length of the CDR3 is 13 residues. From germline, CDR1 is LNHDA and CDR2 SQIVND (reference sequence).

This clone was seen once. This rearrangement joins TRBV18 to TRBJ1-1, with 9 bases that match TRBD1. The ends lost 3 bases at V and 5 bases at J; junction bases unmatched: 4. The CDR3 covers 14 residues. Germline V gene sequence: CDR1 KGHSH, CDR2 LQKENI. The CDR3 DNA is TGTGCCAGCTCACCTCGACAGGGGGGTACTGAAGCTTTCTTT. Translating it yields CASSPRQGGTEAFF.

This chain's CDR3 is CASSLGAAGYTF. The CDR3 nucleotides read TGTGCCAGCAGCCTGGGAGCTGCCGGCTACACCTTC. The rearrangement links TRBV3-1 (or the pseudogene TRBV3-2) to TRBJ1-2; D uncertain. The CDR3 totals 12 residues. CDR1 LGHDT and CDR2 YNNKEL come from the germline V gene (reference sequence). Trimming removed 4 bases from V and 8 bases from J, with 11 bases in between.

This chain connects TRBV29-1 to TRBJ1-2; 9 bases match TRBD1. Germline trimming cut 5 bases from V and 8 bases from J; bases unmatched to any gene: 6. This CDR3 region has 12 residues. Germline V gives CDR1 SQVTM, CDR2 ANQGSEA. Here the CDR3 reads CSVLQGARGYTF. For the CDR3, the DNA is TGCAGCGTTTTACAGGGGGCGCGCGGCTACACCTTC.

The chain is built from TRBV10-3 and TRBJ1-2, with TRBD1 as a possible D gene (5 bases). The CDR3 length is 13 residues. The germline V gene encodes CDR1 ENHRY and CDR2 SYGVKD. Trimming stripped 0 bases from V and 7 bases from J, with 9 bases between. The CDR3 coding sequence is TGTGCCATCAGTGAGTCTAGGGGATCTGGCTACACCTTC. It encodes CAISESRGSGYTF.

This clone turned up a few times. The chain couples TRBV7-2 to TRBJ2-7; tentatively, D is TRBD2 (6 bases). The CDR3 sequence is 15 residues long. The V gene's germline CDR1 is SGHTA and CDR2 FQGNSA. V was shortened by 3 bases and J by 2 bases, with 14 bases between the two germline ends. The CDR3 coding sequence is TGTGCCAGCAGCTTTGGACCGGGAGAGACCTACGAGCAGTACTTC. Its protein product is CASSFGPGETYEQYF.

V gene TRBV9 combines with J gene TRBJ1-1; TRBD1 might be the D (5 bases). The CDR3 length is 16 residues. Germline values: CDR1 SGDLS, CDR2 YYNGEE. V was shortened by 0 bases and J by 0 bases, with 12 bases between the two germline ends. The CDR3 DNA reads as TGTGCCAGCAGCGTAGGAGGGACGGGGGTGAACACTGAAGCTTTCTTT. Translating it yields CASSVGGTGVNTEAFF. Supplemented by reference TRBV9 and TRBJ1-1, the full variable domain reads DSGVTQTPKHLITATGQRVTLRCSPRSGDLSVYWYQQSLDQGLQFLIQYYNGEERAKGNILERFSAQQFPDLHSELNLSSLELGDSALYFCASSVGGTGVNTEAFFGQGTRLTVV.

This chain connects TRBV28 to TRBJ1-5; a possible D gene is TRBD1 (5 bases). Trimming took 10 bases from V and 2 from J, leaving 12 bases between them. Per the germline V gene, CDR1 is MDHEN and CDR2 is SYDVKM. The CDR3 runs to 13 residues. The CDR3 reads CANSGGGNQPQHF. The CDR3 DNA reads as TGTGCCAACTCGGGGGGAGGCAATCAGCCCCAGCATTTT.

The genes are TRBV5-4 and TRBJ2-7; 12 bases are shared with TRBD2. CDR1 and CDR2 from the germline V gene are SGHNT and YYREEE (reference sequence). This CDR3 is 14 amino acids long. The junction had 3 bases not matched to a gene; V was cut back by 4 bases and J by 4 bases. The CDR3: CASSPGTSGYEQYF. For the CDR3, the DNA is TGTGCCAGCAGCCCCGGGACTAGCGGGTACGAGCAGTACTTC. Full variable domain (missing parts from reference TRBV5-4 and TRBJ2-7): ETGVTQSPTHLIKTRGQQVTLRCSSQSGHNTVSWYQQALGQGPQFIFQYYREEENGRGNFPPRFSGLQFPNYSSELNVNALELDDSALYLCASSPGTSGYEQYFGPGTRLTVT.

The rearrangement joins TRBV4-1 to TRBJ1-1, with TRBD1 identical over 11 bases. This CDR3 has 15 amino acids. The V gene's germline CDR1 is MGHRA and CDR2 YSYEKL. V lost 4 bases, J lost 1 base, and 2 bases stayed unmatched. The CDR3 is CASSRGQGANTEAFF. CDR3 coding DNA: TGCGCCAGCAGCCGCGGACAGGGGGCGAACACTGAAGCTTTCTTT.

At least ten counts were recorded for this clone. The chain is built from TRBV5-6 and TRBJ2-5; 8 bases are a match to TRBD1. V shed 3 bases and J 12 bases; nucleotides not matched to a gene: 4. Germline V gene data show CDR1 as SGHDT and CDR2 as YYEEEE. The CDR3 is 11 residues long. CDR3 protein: CASSSGQGEYF. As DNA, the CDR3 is TGTGCCAGCAGCTCAGGACAGGGAGAGTACTTC.

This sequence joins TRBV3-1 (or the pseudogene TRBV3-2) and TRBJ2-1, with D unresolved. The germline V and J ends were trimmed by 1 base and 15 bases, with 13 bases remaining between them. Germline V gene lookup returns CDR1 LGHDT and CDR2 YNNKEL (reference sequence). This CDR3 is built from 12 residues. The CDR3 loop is CASSQAFSGLFF. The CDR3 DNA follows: TGTGCCAGCAGCCAAGCTTTTTCAGGCTTGTTCTTC.